The next 30 T cell receptor beta chains were all read from a single sample in a study of spatial heterogeneity in lung cancer. Time point noted: sample taken at primary tumor resection. The authors sequenced whole RNA from tumor, nontumor lung or frozen PBMC without sorting. TCRdb recomputed calls from the 5' RACE reads with MiXCR, one row per CDR3 protein. Here the sample spans about 39,000 distinct CDR3 sequences, about 5.8% being singletons. The sequenced sample was PBMCs, obtained at surgery. These receptors were obtained from a male donor with early-stage non-small cell lung cancer.

The CDR3 spells CASSWGGQTGYEQYF. The CDR3 DNA sequence: TGCGCCAGCAGCTGGGGGGGACAGACCGGCTACGAGCAGTACTTC. The rearrangement joins TRBV5-1 to TRBJ2-7; perhaps D is TRBD1 or TRBD2 (7 bases each). V was trimmed by 3 bases and J by 3 bases, leaving 16 bases between them. Germline V CDR1 and CDR2: SGHRS, YFSETQ. This CDR3 contains 15 residues.

This clonotype has a handful of counts. The rearrangement links TRBV2 to TRBJ2-3; possible D gene TRBD2, 7 bases. This CDR3 region has 14 residues. Germline-derived CDR1 and CDR2 are SNHLY and FYNNEI. V was clipped by 4 bases and J by 6 bases, with 14 bases between them. CDR3 DNA sequence: TGTGCCAGCAGTGCCATAGGGGGGGTTGATACGCAGTATTTT. Its protein product is CASSAIGGVDTQYF.

This clonotype was recorded at least ten times. The chain recombines TRBV29-1 with TRBJ1-6, with unresolved D. Looked up from germline, CDR1 is SQVTM and CDR2 is ANQGSEA. V lost 6 bases and J lost 2, with 8 bases in between. The CDR3 runs to 13 residues. In DNA form, the CDR3 reads TGCAGCGTGATGTTCACCTATAATTCACCCCTCCACTTT. As protein: CSVMFTYNSPLHF.

Ten or more counts support this clonotype. The J gene is TRBJ2-7, the V gene TRBV20-1, with D perhaps TRBD1 (5 bases). Germline V gene lookup returns CDR1 DFQATT and CDR2 SNEGSKA (reference sequence). Trimming removed 1 base at V and 5 bases at J, with 18 bases between. CDR3 length: 15 residues. Here the CDR3 DNA reads TGCAGTGCTAGAGCAGGGTCAGGAATTCGACACGAGCAGTACTTC. It encodes CSARAGSGIRHEQYF.

This clonotype was counted ten times or more. The chain has TRBV5-1 and TRBJ2-5, with a tentative D call TRBD1 (6 bases). Per germline, CDR1 SGHRS and CDR2 YFSETQ. Trimming took 4 bases from V and 5 from J, leaving 15 bases between them. The CDR3 totals 14 residues. In nucleotides, the CDR3 is TGCGCCAGCAGCCAAGGACAGTCTGGCGAGACCCAGTACTTC. As protein: CASSQGQSGETQYF.

This clonotype has ten or more counts. CDR3 DNA: TGTGCCAGCAGCTTCTTGAGGGTCTACAATGAGCAGTTCTTC. This translates into CASSFLRVYNEQFF. The rearrangement joins TRBV7-8 to TRBJ2-1; a possible D gene is TRBD2 (5 bases). Looked up from germline, CDR1 is SGHVS and CDR2 is FQNEAQ. Trimming took 3 bases from V and 3 from J, leaving 9 bases between them. This CDR3 spans 14 amino acids.

This clonotype has ten or more counts. The rearrangement uses TRBV12-3 or TRBV12-4 and TRBJ1-4, with TRBD1 matching over 8 bases. There are 15 residues in the CDR3. Trimming took 2 bases from V and 7 from J; bases not matched to a gene: 6. The CDR3 nucleotides read TGTGCCAGCAGTTTACGACAGGGGAGGGGTGAAAAACTGTTTTTT. It encodes CASSLRQGRGEKLFF.

This clonotype was recorded many times. This chain joins TRBV18 and TRBJ2-2, with D tentatively TRBD2 (5 bases). Germline V gene lookup returns CDR1 KGHSH and CDR2 LQKENI. CDR3 size: 17 residues. V was shortened by 3 bases and J by 2 bases, with 16 bases between the two germline ends. CDR3 DNA sequence: TGTGCCAGCTCACCGTCTCGGGGTGGAGGTAACACCGGGGAGCTGTTTTTT. It translates to CASSPSRGGGNTGELFF.

This clonotype was seen many times. The chain has TRBV20-1 and TRBJ2-7; 7 positions agree with TRBD1. V gave up 4 bases and J gave up 5 bases; unmatched junction bases: 14. The length of the CDR3 is 15 residues. The germline V gene has CDR1 DFQATT and CDR2 SNEGSKA (reference sequence). This CDR3 is CSAIPGQTSGHEQYF. The CDR3 DNA follows: TGCAGTGCTATCCCGGGACAGACCTCAGGCCACGAGCAGTACTTC.

At least ten counts were recorded for this clonotype. The chain combines TRBV18 with TRBJ2-5, with D perhaps TRBD1 (7 bases). Trimming removed 2 bases from V and 5 bases from J, with 12 bases in between. Germline assignment: CDR1 KGHSH and CDR2 LQKENI. The CDR3 runs 14 residues. In DNA, the CDR3 is TGTGCCAGCTCACCAGGAGGGGGCTCGGAGACCCAGTACTTC. Amino acids: CASSPGGGSETQYF.

The genes are TRBV7-8 and TRBJ2-3, with unresolved D. The CDR3 covers 15 residues. V lost 1 base and J 3 bases, leaving 11 bases between the germline ends. Germline CDR1 SGHVS, CDR2 FQNEAQ. The CDR3 reads CASSLEGFSTDTQYF. The CDR3 nucleotides are TGTGCCAGCAGCTTAGAGGGTTTTTCGACAGATACGCAGTATTTT.

This clonotype was recorded at least ten times. The chain recombines TRBV5-1 with TRBJ1-5; D possibly corresponds to TRBD1 (5 bases). The CDR3 totals 16 residues. Trimming pared 0 bases from V and 0 bases from J, leaving 10 bases between. Germline V gene sequence: CDR1 SGHRS, CDR2 YFSETQ. CDR3 nucleotide sequence: TGCGCCAGCAGCTTGGGTACGACAGATAGCAATCAGCCCCAGCATTTT. This sequence encodes CASSLGTTDSNQPQHF.

This clonotype was observed many times. V usage is TRBV7-9 and J usage is TRBJ1-2, with D possibly matching TRBD1 (5 bases). With 2 bases removed from V and 7 bases from J, the gap between germline ends came to 5 bases. Per germline, CDR1 SEHNR and CDR2 FQNEAQ (reference sequence). The CDR3 loop spans 11 amino acids. The chain's CDR3 is CASSLQGGYTF. The CDR3 bases are TGTGCCAGCAGCTTACAGGGTGGCTACACCTTC.

The chain employs TRBV7-2 and TRBJ2-5, with D hard to call. Germline V gene sequence: CDR1 SGHTA, CDR2 FQGNSA. Trimming left V 1 base short and J 7 bases short, with 19 bases between. This CDR3 has 16 amino acids. The CDR3 DNA sequence: TGTGCCAGCAGCTTAGATCGGTTGGGGAACCGAGGGACCCAGTACTTC. This gives the protein CASSLDRLGNRGTQYF.

This clonotype was counted only a few times. This sequence joins TRBV2 and TRBJ1-1; D is unresolved. Looked up from germline, CDR1 is SNHLY and CDR2 is FYNNEI. The CDR3 sequence is 14 residues long. Between the trimmed V and J ends, which lost 0 bases and 0 bases, there was a span of 5 bases. The CDR3 nucleotides are TGTGCCAGCAGTGAAGCGGTCATGAACACTGAAGCTTTCTTT. It codes for CASSEAVMNTEAFF.

The chain uses TRBV7-9 and TRBJ1-4; perhaps TRBD1 as D (5 bases). The germline V and J ends were trimmed by 3 bases and 3 bases, with 8 bases remaining between them. CDR3 size: 14 residues. CDR1 SEHNR and CDR2 FQNEAQ come from the germline V gene (reference sequence). CDR3 DNA: TGTGCCAGCAGCTTCAGGGTACCTAATGAAAAACTGTTTTTT. Translation gives CASSFRVPNEKLFF.

The V and J genes are TRBV6-5 and TRBJ1-4; TRBD1 might be the D (6 bases). Germline V gene sequence: CDR1 MNHEY, CDR2 SVGAGI. The CDR3 has 14 residues. Trimming took 6 bases from V and 8 from J, leaving 16 bases between them. The CDR3 spells CASRRTGAGEKLFF. CDR3 nucleotide sequence: TGTGCCAGCAGGCGCACGGGGGCGGGAGAAAAACTGTTTTTT.

The V call is TRBV5-4, the J call TRBJ2-5; D unresolved. Per germline, CDR1 SGHNT and CDR2 YYREEE (reference sequence). Trimming removed 2 bases from V and 2 bases from J, with 10 bases in between. The CDR3 runs 14 residues. The CDR3 is CASSLVAFQETQYF. Written as DNA, the CDR3 is TGTGCCAGCAGCTTAGTTGCCTTTCAAGAGACCCAGTACTTC.

This clonotype was detected many times. V is TRBV6-2 or TRBV6-3 and J is TRBJ2-2; maybe TRBD1 (6 bases). Germline V gene sequence: CDR1 MNHEY, CDR2 SVGEGT. With 4 bases removed from V and 4 bases from J, the gap between germline ends came to 13 bases. This CDR3 has 15 amino acids. CDR3 sequence reads: CASSSETGLTGELFF. The CDR3 region has the DNA TGTGCCAGCAGTTCAGAGACAGGCCTCACCGGGGAGCTGTTTTTT.

This clonotype was seen many times. The gene calls are TRBV2 and TRBJ1-5; TRBD1 aligns across 9 bases. The CDR3 has 14 amino acids. With V trimmed by 5 bases and J by 6 bases, 5 bases remained unmatched. The germline V gene has CDR1 SNHLY and CDR2 FYNNEI. CDR3 region: CASSQDRGVQPQHF. As DNA, the CDR3 is TGTGCCAGCAGTCAAGACAGGGGGGTTCAGCCCCAGCATTTT.

This clonotype was picked up many times. V is TRBV7-3 and J is TRBJ2-5; TRBD2 matches at 9 bases. CDR3 length: 15 amino acids. Trimming took 5 bases from V and 4 from J; bases not matched to a gene: 8. The germline CDR1 and CDR2 sequences are SGHTA and FQGTGA. This chain's CDR3 is CASSLVAGAGETQYF. CDR3 nucleotides: TGTGCCAGCAGCCTGGTAGCGGGGGCCGGAGAGACCCAGTACTTC.

The rearrangement joins TRBV12-3 or TRBV12-4 to TRBJ2-7, with TRBD1 matching over 8 bases. CDR3 size: 11 residues. J was trimmed by 7 bases and V by 6 bases; bases with no gene match: 2. The CDR3 is CASRDRGEQYF. In DNA form, the CDR3 reads TGTGCCAGCAGAGACAGGGGTGAGCAGTACTTC.

This clonotype was observed at least ten times. The V gene is TRBV7-6, the J gene TRBJ1-4; maybe TRBD1 (6 bases). Trimming cost V 5 bases and J 0 bases, with 19 bases left between them. Per the germline V gene, CDR1 is SGHVS and CDR2 is FNYEAQ. CDR3 length: 18 residues. The CDR3 reads CASSPEPGHFSTNEKLFF. The CDR3 DNA is TGTGCCAGCAGCCCCGAGCCGGGACACTTCTCAACTAATGAAAAACTGTTTTTT. Complete variable domain (other parts from reference TRBV7-6 and TRBJ1-4): GAGVSQSPRYKVTKRGQDVALRCDPISGHVSLYWYRQALGQGPEFLTYFNYEAQQDKSGLPNDRFSAERPEGSISTLTIQRTEQRDSAMYRCASSPEPGHFSTNEKLFFGSGTQLSVL.

The chain links TRBV11-2 to TRBJ2-3; D not certain. Trimming removed 1 base at V and 6 bases at J, with 8 bases between. Per the germline V gene, CDR1 is SGHAT and CDR2 is FQNNGV. The CDR3 consists of 13 residues. The CDR3: CASSLAAVDTQYF. In DNA, the CDR3 is TGTGCCAGCAGCTTAGCTGCGGTTGATACGCAGTATTTT.

This clonotype was seen a handful of times. The rearrangement uses TRBV27 and TRBJ1-1; 10 bases are shared with TRBD1. Trimming at V came to 4 bases and at J to 2 bases, leaving 4 bases not matched to a gene. CDR1 MNHEY and CDR2 SMNVEV come from the germline V gene (reference sequence). This CDR3 comprises 15 residues. CDR3 residues: CASSSDRGRNTEAFF. In DNA form, the CDR3 reads TGTGCCAGCAGTTCTGACAGGGGGCGAAACACTGAAGCTTTCTTT.

This clonotype showed up many times. The chain uses TRBV5-1 and TRBJ1-4; D gene uncertain. Germline V lookup: CDR1 SGHRS, CDR2 YFSETQ. The CDR3 runs to 15 residues. V dropped 4 bases and J dropped 8 bases, with 18 bases sitting between them. The CDR3 DNA is TGCGCCAGCAGCCTGGCTTGGTCTACCAGCGAAAAACTGTTTTTT. The encoded protein is CASSLAWSTSEKLFF.

This clonotype was found many times. V and J are TRBV12-3 or TRBV12-4 and TRBJ1-5; D remains ambiguous. This CDR3 comprises 13 residues. V shed 3 bases and J shed 6 bases, with 9 bases lying between them. The CDR3 DNA reads as TGTGCCAGCAGTTTGAATCGACGTCAGCCCCAGCATTTT. It yields the protein CASSLNRRQPQHF.

This chain links TRBV29-1 with TRBJ2-1; TRBD2 is a possible D gene (6 bases). V was trimmed by 0 bases and J by 6 bases, leaving 18 bases between them. The CDR3 is 16 residues long. Germline CDR1 is SQVTM and CDR2 is ANQGSEA. The CDR3 spells CSVEDGGGAARNEQFF. The CDR3 region has the DNA TGCAGCGTTGAAGATGGAGGCGGGGCGGCACGCAATGAGCAGTTCTTC.

The CDR3 loop reads CATSERTGTREFF. The DNA of the CDR3 is TGTGCCACCAGTGAGCGAACCGGGACTAGAGAGTTCTTC. The chain recombines TRBV24-1 with TRBJ2-1, with 8 bases that match TRBD2. Looked up from germline, CDR1 is KGHDR and CDR2 is SFDVKD. J gave up 14 bases and V 4 bases, and 9 bases lay outside the gene matches. The CDR3 length is 13 residues.

This clonotype was seen at least ten times. The chain is built from TRBV24-1 and TRBJ2-1; 7 nucleotides agree with TRBD1. Germline trimming cut 2 bases from V and 8 bases from J; bases unmatched to any gene: 8. Looked up from germline, CDR1 is KGHDR and CDR2 is SFDVKD. CDR3 length: 15 amino acids. CDR3: CATSDSWDSRDEQFF. CDR3 bases: TGTGCCACCAGTGATTCCTGGGACAGTCGGGATGAGCAGTTCTTC.